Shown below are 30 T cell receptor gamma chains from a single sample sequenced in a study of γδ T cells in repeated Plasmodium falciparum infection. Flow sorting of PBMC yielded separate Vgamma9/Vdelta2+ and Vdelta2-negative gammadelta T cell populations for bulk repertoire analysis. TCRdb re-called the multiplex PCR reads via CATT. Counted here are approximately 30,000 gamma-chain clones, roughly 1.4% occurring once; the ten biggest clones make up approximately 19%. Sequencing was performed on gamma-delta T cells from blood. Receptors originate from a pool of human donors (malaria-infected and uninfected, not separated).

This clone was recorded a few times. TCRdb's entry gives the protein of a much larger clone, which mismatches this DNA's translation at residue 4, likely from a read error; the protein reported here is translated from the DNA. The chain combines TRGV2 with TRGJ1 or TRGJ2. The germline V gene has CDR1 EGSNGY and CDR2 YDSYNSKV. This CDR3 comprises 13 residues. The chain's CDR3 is CATRDGPRYKKLF. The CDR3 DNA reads TGTGCCACCCGGGACGGGCCGAGGTATAAGAAACTCTTT.

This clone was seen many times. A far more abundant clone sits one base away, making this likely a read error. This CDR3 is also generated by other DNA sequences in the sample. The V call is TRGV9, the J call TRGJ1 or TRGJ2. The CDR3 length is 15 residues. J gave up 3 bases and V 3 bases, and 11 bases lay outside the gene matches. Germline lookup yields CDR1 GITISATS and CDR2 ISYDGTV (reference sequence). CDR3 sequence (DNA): TGTGCCTTGTGGGAGCTCCCTCCCTTTTATTATAAGAAACTCTTT. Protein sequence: CALWELPPFYYKKLF.

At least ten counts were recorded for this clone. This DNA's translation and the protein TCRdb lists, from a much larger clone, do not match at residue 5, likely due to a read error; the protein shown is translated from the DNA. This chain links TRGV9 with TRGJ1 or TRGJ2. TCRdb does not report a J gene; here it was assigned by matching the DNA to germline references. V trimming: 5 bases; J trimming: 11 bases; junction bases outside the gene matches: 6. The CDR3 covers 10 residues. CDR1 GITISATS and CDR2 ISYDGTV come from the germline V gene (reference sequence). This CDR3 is CALWGFEKLF. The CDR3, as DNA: TGTGCCTTGTGGGGGTTCGAGAAACTCTTT.

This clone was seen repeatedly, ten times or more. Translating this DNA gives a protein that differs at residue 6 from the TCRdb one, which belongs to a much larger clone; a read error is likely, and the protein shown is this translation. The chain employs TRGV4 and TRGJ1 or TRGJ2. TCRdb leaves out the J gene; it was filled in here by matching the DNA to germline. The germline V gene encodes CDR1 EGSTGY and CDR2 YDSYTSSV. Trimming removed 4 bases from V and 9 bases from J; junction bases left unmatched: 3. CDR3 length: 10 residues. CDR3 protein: CATWERKKLF. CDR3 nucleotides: TGTGCCACCTGGGAGCGTAAGAAACTCTTT.

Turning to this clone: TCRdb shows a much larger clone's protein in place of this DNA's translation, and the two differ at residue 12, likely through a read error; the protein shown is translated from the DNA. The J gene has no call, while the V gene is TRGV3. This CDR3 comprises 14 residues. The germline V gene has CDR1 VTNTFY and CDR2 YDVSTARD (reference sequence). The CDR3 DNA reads TGTGCCACCTGGGACAGGCCGGCTGGTTGGTTCAGGATATTT. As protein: CATWDRPAGWFRIF.

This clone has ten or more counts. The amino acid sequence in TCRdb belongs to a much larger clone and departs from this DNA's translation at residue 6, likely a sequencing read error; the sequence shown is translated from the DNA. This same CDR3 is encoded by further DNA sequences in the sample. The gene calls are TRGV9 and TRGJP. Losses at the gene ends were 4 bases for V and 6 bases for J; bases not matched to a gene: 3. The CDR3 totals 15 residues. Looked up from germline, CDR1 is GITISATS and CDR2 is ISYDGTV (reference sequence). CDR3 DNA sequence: TGTGCCTTGTGGGAAGCAGAGTTGGGCAAAAAAATCAAGGTATTT. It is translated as CALWEAELGKKIKVF.

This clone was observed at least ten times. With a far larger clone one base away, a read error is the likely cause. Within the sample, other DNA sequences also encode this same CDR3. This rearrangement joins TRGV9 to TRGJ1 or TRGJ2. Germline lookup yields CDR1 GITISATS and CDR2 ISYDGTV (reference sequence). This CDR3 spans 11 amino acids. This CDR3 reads CALWEAYKKLF. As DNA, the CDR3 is TGTGCCCTGTGGGAGGCTTATAAGAAACTCTTT.

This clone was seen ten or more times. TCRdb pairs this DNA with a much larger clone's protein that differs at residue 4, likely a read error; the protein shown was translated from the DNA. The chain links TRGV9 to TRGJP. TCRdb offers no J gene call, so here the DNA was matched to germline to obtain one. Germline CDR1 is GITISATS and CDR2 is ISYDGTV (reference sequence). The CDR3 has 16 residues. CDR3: CALREAMRKGKKIKVF. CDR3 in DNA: TGTGCCTTGCGGGAGGCCATGAGAAAGGGCAAAAAAATCAAGGTATTT.

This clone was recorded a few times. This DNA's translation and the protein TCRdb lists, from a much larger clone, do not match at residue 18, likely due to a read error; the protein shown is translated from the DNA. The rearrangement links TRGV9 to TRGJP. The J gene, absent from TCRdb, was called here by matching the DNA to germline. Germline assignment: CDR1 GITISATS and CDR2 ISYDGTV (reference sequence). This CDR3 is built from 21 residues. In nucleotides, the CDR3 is TGTGCCTTGTGGGAGGCCCAGCCCGAAGGAAGAAGAGGGTTGGGCAAAAAAGTCAAGGTATTT. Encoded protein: CALWEAQPEGRRGLGKKVKVF.

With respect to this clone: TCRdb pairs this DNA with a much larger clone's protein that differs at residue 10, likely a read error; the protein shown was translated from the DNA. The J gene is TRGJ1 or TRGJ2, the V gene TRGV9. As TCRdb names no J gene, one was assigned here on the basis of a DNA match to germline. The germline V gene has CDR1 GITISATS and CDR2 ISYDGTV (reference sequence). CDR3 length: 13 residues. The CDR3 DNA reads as TGTGCCTTGTGGGAAGCTTGTTATTATAGGAAACTCTTT. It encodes CALWEACYYRKLF.

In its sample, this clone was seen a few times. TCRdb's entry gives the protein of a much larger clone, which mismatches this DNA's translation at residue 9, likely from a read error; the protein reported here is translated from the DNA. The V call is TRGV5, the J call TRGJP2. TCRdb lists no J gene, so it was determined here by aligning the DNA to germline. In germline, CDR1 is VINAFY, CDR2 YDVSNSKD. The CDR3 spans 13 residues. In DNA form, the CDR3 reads TGTGCCACCTGGGACAGGCTTGATCGGATCAAGACGTTT. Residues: CATWDRLDRIKTF.

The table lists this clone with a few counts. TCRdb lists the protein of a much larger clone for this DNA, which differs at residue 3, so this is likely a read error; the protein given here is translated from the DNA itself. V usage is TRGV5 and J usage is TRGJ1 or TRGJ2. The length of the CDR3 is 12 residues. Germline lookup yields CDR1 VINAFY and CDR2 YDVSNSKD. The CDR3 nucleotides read TGTGCCTCCTGGGACAGCCACCCTAAGAAACTCTTT. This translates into CASWDSHPKKLF.

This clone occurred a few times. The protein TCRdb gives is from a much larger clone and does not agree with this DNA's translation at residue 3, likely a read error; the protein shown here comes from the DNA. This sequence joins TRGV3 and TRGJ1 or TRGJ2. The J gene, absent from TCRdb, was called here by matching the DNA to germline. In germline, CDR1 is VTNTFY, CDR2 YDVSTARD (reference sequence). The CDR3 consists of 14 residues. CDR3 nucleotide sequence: TGTGCCGCCTGGGAGGCCTCTTGGAATTATAAGAAACTCTTT. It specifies CAAWEASWNYKKLF.

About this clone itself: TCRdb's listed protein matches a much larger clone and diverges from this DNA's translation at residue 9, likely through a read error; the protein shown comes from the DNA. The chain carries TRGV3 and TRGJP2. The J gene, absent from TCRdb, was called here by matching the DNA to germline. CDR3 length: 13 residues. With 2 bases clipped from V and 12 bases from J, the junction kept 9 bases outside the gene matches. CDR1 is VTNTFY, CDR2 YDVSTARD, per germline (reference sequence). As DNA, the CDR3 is TGTGCCACCTGGGACAAGTGGCGTGGGATCAAGACGTTT. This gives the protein CATWDKWRGIKTF.

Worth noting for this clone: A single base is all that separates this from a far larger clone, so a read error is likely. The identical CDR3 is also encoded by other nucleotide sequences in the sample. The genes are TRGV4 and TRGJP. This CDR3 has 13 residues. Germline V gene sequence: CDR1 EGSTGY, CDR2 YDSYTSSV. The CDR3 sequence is CATWELGKKIKVF. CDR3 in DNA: TGTGCCACCTGGGAGTTGGGCAAAAAAATCAAGGTATTC.

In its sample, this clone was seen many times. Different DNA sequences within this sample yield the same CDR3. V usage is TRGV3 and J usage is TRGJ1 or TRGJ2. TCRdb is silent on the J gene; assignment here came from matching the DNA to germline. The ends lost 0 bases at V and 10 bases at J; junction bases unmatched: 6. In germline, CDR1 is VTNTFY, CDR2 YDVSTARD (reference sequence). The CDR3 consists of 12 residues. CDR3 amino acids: CATWDRLRKKLF. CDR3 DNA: TGTGCCACCTGGGACAGGCTGCGAAAGAAACTCTTT.

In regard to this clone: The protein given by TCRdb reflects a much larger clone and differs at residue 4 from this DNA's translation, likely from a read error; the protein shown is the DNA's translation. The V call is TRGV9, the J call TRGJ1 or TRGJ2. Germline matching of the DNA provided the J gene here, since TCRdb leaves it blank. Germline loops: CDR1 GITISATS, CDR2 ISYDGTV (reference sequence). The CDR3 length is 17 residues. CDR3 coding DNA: TGTGCCTTGCGGGAGGTGGACTTCAGACCGAATTATTATAAGAAACTCTTT. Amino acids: CALREVDFRPNYYKKLF.

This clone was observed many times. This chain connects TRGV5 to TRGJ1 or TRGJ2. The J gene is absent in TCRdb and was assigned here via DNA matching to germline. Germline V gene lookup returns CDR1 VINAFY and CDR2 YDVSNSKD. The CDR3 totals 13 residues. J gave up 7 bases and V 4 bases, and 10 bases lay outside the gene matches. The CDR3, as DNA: TGTGCCACCTGGGAGGGGGTTTGGTATAAGAAACTCTTT. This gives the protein CATWEGVWYKKLF.

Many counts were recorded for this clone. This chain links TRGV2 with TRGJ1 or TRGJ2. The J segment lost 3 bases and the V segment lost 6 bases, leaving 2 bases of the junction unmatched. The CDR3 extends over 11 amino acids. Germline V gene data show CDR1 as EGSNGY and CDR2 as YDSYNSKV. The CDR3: CATWFYYKKLF. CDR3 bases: TGTGCCACCTGGTTTTATTATAAGAAACTCTTT.

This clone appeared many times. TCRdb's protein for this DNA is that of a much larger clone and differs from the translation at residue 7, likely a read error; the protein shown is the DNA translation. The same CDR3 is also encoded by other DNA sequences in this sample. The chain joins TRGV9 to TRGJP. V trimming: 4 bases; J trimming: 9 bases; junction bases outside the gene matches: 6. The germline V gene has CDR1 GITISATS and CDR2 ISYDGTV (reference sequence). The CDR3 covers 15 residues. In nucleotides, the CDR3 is TGTGCCTTGTGGGAAGAAGGGTTGGGCAAAAAAATCAAGGTATTT. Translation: CALWEEGLGKKIKVF.

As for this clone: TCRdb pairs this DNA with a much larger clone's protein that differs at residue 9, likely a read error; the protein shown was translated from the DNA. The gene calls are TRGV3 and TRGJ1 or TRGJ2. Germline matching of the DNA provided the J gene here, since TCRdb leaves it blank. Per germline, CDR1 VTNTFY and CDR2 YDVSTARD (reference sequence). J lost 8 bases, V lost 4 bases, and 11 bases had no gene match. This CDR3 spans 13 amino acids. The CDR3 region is CATWEILYHKKLF. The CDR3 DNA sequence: TGTGCCACCTGGGAAATTTTATATCATAAGAAACTCTTT.

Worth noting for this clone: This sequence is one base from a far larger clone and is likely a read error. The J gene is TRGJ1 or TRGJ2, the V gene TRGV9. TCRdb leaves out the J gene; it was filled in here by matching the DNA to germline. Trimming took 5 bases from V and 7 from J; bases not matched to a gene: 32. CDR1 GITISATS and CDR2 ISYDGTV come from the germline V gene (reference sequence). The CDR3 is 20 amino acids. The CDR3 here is CALWGLNISPPTLDCYKKLF. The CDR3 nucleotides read TGTGCCTTGTGGGGACTGAATATATCTCCTCCTACCTTGGATTGCTATAAGAAACTCTTT.

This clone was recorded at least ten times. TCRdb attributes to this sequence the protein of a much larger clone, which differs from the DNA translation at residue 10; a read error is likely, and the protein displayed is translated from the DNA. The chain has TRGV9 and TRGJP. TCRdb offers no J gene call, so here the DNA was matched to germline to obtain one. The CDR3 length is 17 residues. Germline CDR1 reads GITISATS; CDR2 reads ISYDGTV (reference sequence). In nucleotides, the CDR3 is TGTGCCTTGTGGGAGGTGCCTCAAGAGTCGGGCAAAAAAATCAAGGTATTT. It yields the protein CALWEVPQESGKKIKVF.

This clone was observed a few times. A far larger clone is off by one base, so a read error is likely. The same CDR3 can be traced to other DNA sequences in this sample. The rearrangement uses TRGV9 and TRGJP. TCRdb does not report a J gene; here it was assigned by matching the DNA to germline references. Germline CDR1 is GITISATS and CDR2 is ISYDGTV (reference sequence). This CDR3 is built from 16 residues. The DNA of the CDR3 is TGTGCCTTGTGGGAAGACCGTGAGTTGGGCAAAAAGATCAAGGTATTT. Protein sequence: CALWEDRELGKKIKVF.

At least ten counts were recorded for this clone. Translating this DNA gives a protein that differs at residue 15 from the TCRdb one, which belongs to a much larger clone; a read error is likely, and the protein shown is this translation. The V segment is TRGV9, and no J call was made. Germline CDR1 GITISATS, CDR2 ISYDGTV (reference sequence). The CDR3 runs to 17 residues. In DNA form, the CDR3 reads TGTGCCTTGTGGGAGGTGTTGGTAGGGTTGGGCAAAAAAATCAGGGTATTT. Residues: CALWEVLVGLGKKIRVF.

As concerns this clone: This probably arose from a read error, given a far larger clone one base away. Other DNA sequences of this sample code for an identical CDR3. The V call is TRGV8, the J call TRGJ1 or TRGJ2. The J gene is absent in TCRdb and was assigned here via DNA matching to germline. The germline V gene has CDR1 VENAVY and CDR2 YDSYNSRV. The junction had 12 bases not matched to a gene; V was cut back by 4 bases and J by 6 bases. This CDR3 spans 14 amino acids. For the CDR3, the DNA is TGTGCCACCTGGGACAGTCGAGTAGGTTATAAGAAACTCTTT. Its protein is CATWDSRVGYKKLF.

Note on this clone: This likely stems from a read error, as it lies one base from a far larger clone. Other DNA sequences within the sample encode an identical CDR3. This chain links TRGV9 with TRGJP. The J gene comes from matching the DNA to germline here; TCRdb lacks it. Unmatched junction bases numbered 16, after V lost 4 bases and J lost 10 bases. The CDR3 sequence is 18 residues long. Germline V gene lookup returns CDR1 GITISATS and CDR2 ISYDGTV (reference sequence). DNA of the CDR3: TGTGCCTTGTGGGACCAGGGCGCTTTTGGATTGGGCAAAAAAATCAAGGTATTT. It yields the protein CALWDQGAFGLGKKIKVF.

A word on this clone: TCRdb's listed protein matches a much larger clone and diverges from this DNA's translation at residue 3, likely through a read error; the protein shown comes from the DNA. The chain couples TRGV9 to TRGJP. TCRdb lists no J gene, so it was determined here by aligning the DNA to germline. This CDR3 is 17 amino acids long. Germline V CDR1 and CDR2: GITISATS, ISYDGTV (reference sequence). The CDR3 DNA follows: TGTGCCTCGTGGGAGGTGAAGTTAGTGTTGGGCAAAAAAATCAAGGTATTT. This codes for CASWEVKLVLGKKIKVF.

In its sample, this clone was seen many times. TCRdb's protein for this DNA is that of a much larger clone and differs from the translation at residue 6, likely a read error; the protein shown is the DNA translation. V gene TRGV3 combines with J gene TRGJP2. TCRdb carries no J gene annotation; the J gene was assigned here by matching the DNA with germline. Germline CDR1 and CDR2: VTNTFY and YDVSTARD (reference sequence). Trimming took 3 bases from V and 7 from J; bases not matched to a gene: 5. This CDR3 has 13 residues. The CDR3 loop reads CATWDPIDWIKTF. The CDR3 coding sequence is TGTGCCACCTGGGACCCGATTGATTGGATCAAGACGTTT.

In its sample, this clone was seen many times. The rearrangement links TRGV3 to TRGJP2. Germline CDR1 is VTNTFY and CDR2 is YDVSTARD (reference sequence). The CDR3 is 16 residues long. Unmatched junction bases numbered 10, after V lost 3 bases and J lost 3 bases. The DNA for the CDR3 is TGTGCCACCTGGGACGGGCCGGTCCGTAGTGATTGGATCAAGACGTTT. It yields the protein CATWDGPVRSDWIKTF.